These T cell receptor beta chains were read from a single sample in a study of CD8 T cells in ankylosing spondylitis. MiXCR, applied by TCRdb to the 5' RACE reads, yields one record per CDR3 protein. In the table there are 500,000 to 550,000 distinct CDR3 sequences, approximately 12% of which are singletons. The source material was blood, either unsorted or a sorted T cell fraction (not recorded which). Source of these receptors: a male donor with ankylosing spondylitis. Both conserved end residues are part of each CDR3. The order of the fields is CDR3 protein, V gene, J gene.

CDR3aa: CSARVKAGGSASSYNEQFF; v_gene: TRBV20-1; j_gene: TRBJ2-1
CDR3aa: CCARQEGVDYNEQFF; v_gene: TRBV20-1; j_gene: TRBJ2-1
CDR3aa: CSANRINTEAFF; v_gene: TRBV20-1; j_gene: TRBJ1-1
CDR3aa: CASSPWDRDSDGYTF; v_gene: TRBV7-9; j_gene: TRBJ1-2
CDR3aa: CASSQYDTVTTEAFF; v_gene: TRBV16; j_gene: TRBJ1-1
CDR3aa: CASRSLAGPYNEQFF; v_gene: TRBV5-1; j_gene: TRBJ2-1
CDR3aa: CASTGTRTYNEQFF; v_gene: TRBV7-9; j_gene: TRBJ2-1
CDR3aa: CASSLGGDLNEQFF; v_gene: TRBV5-1; j_gene: TRBJ2-1
CDR3aa: CASTSWGTEAFF; v_gene: TRBV19; j_gene: TRBJ1-1
CDR3aa: CASSPRTSGPGDTQYF; v_gene: TRBV5-1; j_gene: TRBJ2-3
CDR3aa: CASSPRSAGSYNEQFF; v_gene: TRBV18; j_gene: TRBJ2-1
CDR3aa: CATSTTGVADTQYF; v_gene: TRBV24-1; j_gene: TRBJ2-3
CDR3aa: CSARTPLAGGGEYF; v_gene: TRBV20-1; j_gene: TRBJ2-3
CDR3aa: CAWSRLAGNNEQFF; v_gene: TRBV30; j_gene: TRBJ2-1
CDR3aa: CASSVGSAGGGETQYF; v_gene: TRBV9; j_gene: TRBJ2-5
CDR3aa: CASSIAGGGETQYF; v_gene: TRBV7-9; j_gene: TRBJ2-5
CDR3aa: CASSFRDRGSPLHF; v_gene: TRBV7-9; j_gene: TRBJ1-6
CDR3aa: CASSPTGGYAQPQHF; v_gene: TRBV3-1; j_gene: TRBJ1-5
CDR3aa: CASSSRRGHDEQFF; v_gene: TRBV5-1; j_gene: TRBJ2-1
CDR3aa: CASTPEGLGNNEQFF; v_gene: TRBV5-1; j_gene: TRBJ2-1
CDR3aa: CASTTRQGGGYGYTF; v_gene: TRBV5-1; j_gene: TRBJ1-2
CDR3aa: CSVELVLTGYTF; v_gene: TRBV29-1; j_gene: TRBJ1-2
CDR3aa: CASSLGSQGWDTEAFF; v_gene: TRBV13; j_gene: TRBJ1-1
CDR3aa: CASSPGPEGYTF; v_gene: TRBV7-9; j_gene: TRBJ1-2
CDR3aa: CASSLAVGGDNEKLFF; v_gene: TRBV5-1; j_gene: TRBJ1-4
CDR3aa: CSVEETGNTEAFF; v_gene: TRBV29-1; j_gene: TRBJ1-1
CDR3aa: CASSLDGSQGNIQYF; v_gene: TRBV5-1; j_gene: TRBJ2-4
CDR3aa: CASSLSAGSGEQFF; v_gene: TRBV7-7; j_gene: TRBJ2-1
CDR3aa: CASSVLSRSYGYTF; v_gene: TRBV6-2/TRBV6-3; j_gene: TRBJ1-2
CDR3aa: CASTQRQGSNQPQHF; v_gene: TRBV6-1; j_gene: TRBJ1-5